Following are 8 T cell receptor beta chains from one sample sequenced in a study of control samples from healthy donors and cancer patients (dated by TCRdb to the early 2020s). The library came from the immunoSEQ multiplex PCR assay. TCRdb re-hosts the immuneACCESS table, in-frame sequences only. Its copies lack some clones; in the studies checked, an unresolved V gene accounts for under half of them, and the cause for the rest is not known. For this sample the table gives tens of thousands of clones, of which approximately 84% were detected only once. The top ten constitute 2.9% of the sample. Sequencing was carried out using PBMCs. The receptors come from a woman between 50 and 59 years old with lung cancer.

The J gene is TRBJ1-6, the V gene TRBV6-5; D is undetermined. Between the trimmed V and J ends, which lost 6 bases and 0 bases, there was a span of 3 bases. Germline CDR1 MNHEY, CDR2 SVGAGI. CDR3 length: 13 amino acids. CDR3 nucleotides: TGTGCCAGCAGGAACTCCTATAATTCACCCCTCCACTTT. Translating gives CASRNSYNSPLHF.

The rearrangement links TRBV20-1 to TRBJ2-5; D possibly corresponds to TRBD2 (5 bases). The CDR3 length is 11 residues. Per germline, CDR1 DFQATT and CDR2 SNEGSKA (reference sequence). V lost 7 bases and J lost 5, with 11 bases in between. The CDR3 DNA sequence: TGCAGTGTTCAGCGGCAGGAGACCCAGTACTTC. It is translated as CSVQRQETQYF.

This sequence joins TRBV4-1 and TRBJ1-2, with D unresolved. Trimming pared 6 bases from V and 7 bases from J, leaving 9 bases between. The CDR3 is made up of 11 amino acids. Germline V gene lookup returns CDR1 MGHRA and CDR2 YSYEKL. The CDR3 region is CASRAAGGYTF. The CDR3 nucleotides read TGCGCCAGCAGGGCGGCAGGTGGCTACACCTTC.

The J gene is TRBJ1-1, the V gene TRBV6-2 or TRBV6-3, with D possibly TRBD1 on 6 matching bases. The CDR3 loop spans 14 amino acids. V lost 4 bases, J lost 3 bases, and 12 bases lay in between. Germline V gives CDR1 MNHEY, CDR2 SVGEGT. CDR3 nucleotide sequence: TGTGCCAGCAGTTCCCACAGGGTGGACACTGAAGCTTTCTTT. Protein sequence: CASSSHRVDTEAFF.

The V and J genes are TRBV3-1 (or the pseudogene TRBV3-2) and TRBJ1-4; no clear D gene. V lost 3 bases and J 5 bases, leaving 16 bases between the germline ends. Germline CDR1 LGHDT, CDR2 YNNKEL (reference sequence). The CDR3 sequence is 16 residues long. The CDR3 DNA reads TGTGCCAGCAGCCAGAGACTCCAGGCGGGGAATGAAAAACTGTTTTTT. The encoded protein is CASSQRLQAGNEKLFF.

In DNA form, the CDR3 reads TGTGCCAGTAGTCAGAAGTTGAACACTGAAGCTTTCTTT. Its translation: CASSQKLNTEAFF. The rearrangement uses TRBV19 and TRBJ1-1; D gene ambiguous. The V end lost 5 bases, the J end lost 0 bases, and 7 bases lay between the germline ends. Germline V CDR1 and CDR2: LNHDA, SQIVND (reference sequence). The CDR3 runs 13 residues.

The chain employs TRBV5-5 and TRBJ2-5; D uncertain. The CDR3 spans 13 residues. CDR1 is SGHKS and CDR2 is YYEKEE in the germline V gene (reference sequence). Trimming cost V 0 bases and J 4 bases, with 7 bases left between them. CDR3 loop: CASSLVLGETQYF. CDR3 nucleotides: TGTGCCAGCAGCTTGGTACTGGGAGAGACCCAGTACTTC. The variable domain in full, with the rest retrieved from reference TRBV5-5 and TRBJ2-5, is DAGVTQSPTHLIKTRGQQVTLRCSPISGHKSVSWYQQVLGQGPQFIFQYYEKEERGRGNFPDRFSARQFPNYSSELNVNALLLGDSALYLCASSLVLGETQYFGPGTRLLVL.

The CDR3 region is CASSVSGNTEAFF. The DNA of the CDR3 is TGTGCCAGCAGCGTATCCGGGAACACTGAAGCTTTCTTT. The gene calls are TRBV9 and TRBJ1-1; D not certain. V was cut by 1 base and J by 1 base, with 5 bases left in between. Germline values: CDR1 SGDLS, CDR2 YYNGEE. The CDR3 has 13 residues.